This T cell receptor beta chain was sequenced for a study of cytomegalovirus exposure and HLA in healthy donors. Study-level results: Within the 120 or so validation repertoires, first-cohort TCR clusters tended to co-occur, according to a later analysis. The investigators catalogued 150 to 200 TCR beta chains as cytomegalovirus-associated.

V lost 6 bases, J lost 6 bases, and 9 bases stayed unmatched. The CDR3 runs 15 residues. The germline V gene encodes CDR1 SNHLY and CDR2 FYNNEI. This clone was recorded once. Its specificity is unknown. Assay: immunoSEQ multiplex PCR; the TCRdb copy retains only in-frame clones and omits some. The sample lists approximately 70,000 clones; about 94% were seen once. This rearrangement joins TRBV2 to TRBJ1-5, with 9 nucleotides matching TRBD1. The specimen was PBMCs. This sequence originates from a woman between 18 and 29 years old in good health and CMV-seronegative. The CDR3 protein is CASSVGQGNAQPQHF. The DNA of the CDR3 is TGTGCCAGCAGCGTGGGACAGGGAAACGCTCAGCCCCAGCATTTT.